This T cell receptor beta chain was profiled in a study of beta chain features in type 1 diabetes. Findings of the study overall: The study found moderately but significantly shorter TCRB CDR3s in all four CD4+ subsets of Type 1 diabetes patients. Fewer junction insertions and more nucleotide deletions appeared in type 1 diabetes patients. PCR could preferentially amplify shorter templates, alike in patients and controls.

As for this clone: The antigen remains unidentified.

cDNA synthesis used the whole RNA isolate, giving expressed TCRB sequences. Profiling relied on immunoSEQ multiplex PCR, and the TCRdb table lists in-frame clones only, not all of them. This sample has some 700,000 clones; around 15% occur once, and the top ten carry approximately 0.022%. Germline CDR1 is MNHNS and CDR2 is SASEGT. This CDR3 is 14 amino acids long. With 4 bases clipped from V and 2 bases from J, the junction kept 0 bases outside the gene matches. Sequencing input: naive CD4+ T cells from blood. The TCR comes from a man between 18 and 29 years old with type 1 diabetes. The chain carries TRBV6-1 and TRBJ1-3; 9 nucleotides match TRBD1. The CDR3 reads CASSGTGAGNTIYF. CDR3 in DNA: TGTGCCAGCAGTGGGACAGGGGCTGGAAACACCATATATTTT.